This TCR beta chain came from a study of technical replicates of blood from a handful of donors. TCRdb's table, derived via immunoSEQ multiplex PCR, lists solely in-frame clones and lacks some. The sample carries tens of thousands of clones, about 97% recorded once. Trimming took 4 bases from V and 2 from J; bases not matched to a gene: 5. Germline-derived CDR1 and CDR2 are SGDLS and YYNGEE. The CDR3 loop spans 15 amino acids. Specimen: T cells isolated from PBMCs. This TCR was sampled from a human donor in good health. The rearrangement joins TRBV9 to TRBJ1-3; TRBD1 aligns across 8 bases. CDR3 sequence: CASSSGQVTGNTIYF. The CDR3 nucleotides are TGTGCCAGCAGCTCGGGACAGGTTACTGGAAACACCATATATTTT.